A single T cell receptor (beta chain) is shown here with its context. Using immunoSEQ multiplex PCR, the repertoire was profiled, and TCRdb retains in-frame clones only, with some absent. The sample contains hundreds of thousands of clones, around 87% of which appear only once. The CDR3 is 16 amino acids. Trimming cost V 5 bases and J 3 bases, with 18 bases left between them. CDR1 and CDR2 (germline): SGHRS, YFSETQ. The data stem from a study of blood T cell repertoires in COVID-19. Study-wide context: COVID-19 samples collected from the United States, Italy and Spain covered acute and convalescent phases.

Enrollees, roughly 18 to 90 years old, lived in 24 US areas. Participants were placed into cohorts based on the clinical history they reported. All recovered Cohort 3 donors got two negative PCRs, got clearance, or saw symptom resolution. The material sequenced was PBMCs or T cells enriched from blood (not recorded which). J is TRBJ2-1 and V is TRBV5-1; the D gene is possibly TRBD1 (6 bases). The TCR originated in a woman in her 50s who had recovered from COVID-19. The CDR3 coding sequence is TGCGCCAGCAGTCAGAGACAGGTAATAGGCTACAATGAGCAGTTCTTC. It specifies CASSQRQVIGYNEQFF.